Listed below are T cell receptor beta chains from one sample, sequenced in a study of OX40 agonist ivuxolimab in advanced cancers. Method: immunoSEQ multiplex PCR; TCRdb's copy keeps in-frame clones and lacks some. The sample yields 50,000 to 70,000 clones, around four fifths seen once. Material: CD4+ or CD8+ T cells sorted from blood, obtained in a trial of the OX40 agonist ivuxolimab. The receptors come from an adult with an advanced solid tumor such as melanoma, head and neck, liver or kidney cancer. Each CDR3 is given with its conserved first and last residue. A D gene is named only where the DNA matches it firmly. Rows may omit the clone size; those that give it use once, few, many or a size class.

J: TRBJ2-7
size: .
D: .
V: TRBV6-5
CDR3: CASKRSSATYEQYF
DNA: TGTGCCAGTAAACGGAGTAGCGCAACTTACGAGCAGTACTTC

J: TRBJ2-5
size: .
D: TRBD1
V: TRBV2
CDR3: CASSEGDRPYQETQYF
DNA: TGTGCCAGCAGTGAAGGGGACAGGCCCTACCAAGAGACCCAGTACTTC

J: TRBJ1-6
size: .
D: .
V: TRBV28
CDR3: CASRRRQDNSPLHF
DNA: TGTGCCAGCAGACGCCGACAGGATAATTCACCCCTCCACTTT

J: TRBJ2-3
size: .
D: .
V: TRBV25-1
CDR3: CASSDFDRTDTQYF
DNA: TGTGCCAGCAGTGACTTTGATAGGACAGATACGCAGTATTTT

J: TRBJ2-5
size: .
D: .
V: TRBV6-5
CDR3: CASSYEGEGTQYF
DNA: TGTGCCAGCAGTTACGAGGGAGAGGGGACCCAGTACTTC

J: TRBJ1-3
size: .
D: .
V: TRBV7-9
CDR3: CASSPTRGKARNTIYF
DNA: TGTGCCAGCAGCCCTACCAGAGGAAAGGCCAGAAACACCATATATTTT

J: TRBJ2-2
size: .
D: TRBD2
V: TRBV5-1
CDR3: CASSLASGSTGELFF
DNA: TGCGCCAGCAGCTTGGCTAGCGGTTCCACCGGGGAGCTGTTTTTT

J: TRBJ1-6
size: .
D: .
V: TRBV23-1
CDR3: CASIPGGPPLHF
DNA: TGCGCCAGCATTCCGGGGGGACCACCCCTCCACTTT

J: TRBJ1-6
size: once
D: .
V: TRBV6-5
CDR3: CASSYAPNSPLHF
DNA: TGTGCCAGCAGTTACGCGCCAAATTCACCCCTCCACTTT

J: TRBJ1-4
size: .
D: .
V: TRBV29-1
CDR3: CSVGVGTNEKLFF
DNA: TGCAGCGTTGGGGTGGGGACAAATGAAAAACTGTTTTTT

J: TRBJ2-1
size: .
D: .
V: TRBV5-1
CDR3: CASSLGGPGNEQFF
DNA: TGCGCCAGCAGCTTAGGGGGGCCGGGCAATGAGCAGTTCTTC

J: TRBJ1-4
size: .
D: TRBD1
V: TRBV18
CDR3: CASSPSGQGNEKLFF
DNA: TGTGCCAGCTCACCGTCGGGACAGGGGAATGAAAAACTGTTTTTT

J: TRBJ1-5
size: .
D: .
V: TRBV2
CDR3: CASSGGVGNQPQHF
DNA: TGTGCCAGCAGTGGTGGGGTGGGCAATCAGCCCCAGCATTTT

J: TRBJ1-6
size: .
D: .
V: TRBV4-3
CDR3: CASSQDGTIYNSPLHF
DNA: TGCGCCAGCAGCCAAGATGGGACAATCTATAATTCACCCCTCCACTTT

J: TRBJ1-2
size: .
D: .
V: TRBV7-9
CDR3: CASSQTVNAGYTF
DNA: TGTGCCAGCAGCCAGACAGTAAACGCTGGCTACACCTTC

J: TRBJ1-1
size: .
D: TRBD1
V: TRBV11-3
CDR3: CASGYRGLNTEAFF
DNA: TGTGCCAGCGGTTACAGGGGGCTGAACACTGAAGCTTTCTTT

J: TRBJ2-7
size: .
D: .
V: TRBV19
CDR3: CASSLGTVSYEQYF
DNA: TGTGCCAGTAGTCTCGGGACGGTTTCCTACGAGCAGTACTTC

J: TRBJ1-6
size: few
D: .
V: TRBV11-1
CDR3: CASSAGTVYSPLHF
DNA: TGTGCCAGCAGCGCCGGGACGGTTTATTCACCCCTCCACTTT

J: TRBJ2-1
size: .
D: TRBD1
V: TRBV5-1
CDR3: CASSLIRGRLGSYNEQFF
DNA: TGCGCCAGCAGCTTAATCAGGGGGCGGCTTGGGTCCTACAATGAGCAGTTCTTC

J: TRBJ2-1
size: .
D: TRBD2
V: TRBV7-3
CDR3: CASSLGGGIPPEQFF
DNA: TGTGCCAGCAGCTTAGGCGGGGGTATCCCCCCTGAGCAGTTCTTC

J: TRBJ2-6
size: .
D: .
V: TRBV5-6
CDR3: CASSLTGANVLTF
DNA: TGTGCCAGCAGCTTGACCGGGGCCAACGTCCTGACTTTC

J: TRBJ1-1
size: .
D: .
V: TRBV5-4
CDR3: CASSLDQTTNTEAFF
DNA: TGTGCCAGCAGCTTGGACCAAACCACGAACACTGAAGCTTTCTTT

J: TRBJ2-1
size: .
D: TRBD2
V: TRBV5-4
CDR3: CASSSPGGSSYNEQFF
DNA: TGTGCCAGCAGCTCCCCTGGCGGGAGCTCCTACAATGAGCAGTTCTTC

J: TRBJ2-3
size: .
D: .
V: TRBV11-3
CDR3: CASSRRDTQYF
DNA: TGTGCCAGCAGCCGTCGCGATACGCAGTATTTT

J: TRBJ2-1
size: .
D: .
V: TRBV5-1
CDR3: CASSLPQFRGANEQFF
DNA: TGCGCCAGCAGCTTGCCCCAATTCCGTGGGGCCAATGAGCAGTTCTTC

J: TRBJ1-4
size: .
D: TRBD1
V: TRBV7-2
CDR3: CASSLARGQGALETEKLFF
DNA: TGTGCCAGCAGCTTAGCGCGGGGACAGGGGGCTCTGGAAACTGAAAAACTGTTTTTT

J: TRBJ2-1
size: .
D: TRBD2
V: TRBV5-1
CDR3: CASSSLTSGRAGNEQFF
DNA: TGCGCCAGCAGCTCGCTGACTAGCGGGAGGGCAGGTAATGAGCAGTTCTTC

J: TRBJ2-3
size: .
D: .
V: TRBV27
CDR3: CASRLRVTGSTDTQYF
DNA: TGTGCCAGCCGCCTTCGGGTAACGGGAAGCACAGATACGCAGTATTTT

J: TRBJ1-2
size: .
D: .
V: TRBV5-5
CDR3: CASSAQGSYGYTF
DNA: TGTGCCAGCAGCGCGCAGGGGAGTTATGGCTACACCTTC

J: TRBJ2-1
size: .
D: TRBD2
V: TRBV10-2
CDR3: CASSGGSGGQNEQFF
DNA: TGCGCCAGCAGCGGGGGAAGCGGGGGCCAAAATGAGCAGTTCTTC

J: TRBJ1-2
size: .
D: .
V: TRBV18
CDR3: CASSPGQGSNYGYTF
DNA: TGTGCCAGCTCACCAGGCCAGGGGTCTAACTATGGCTACACCTTC

J: TRBJ1-2
size: medium-sized
D: .
V: TRBV30
CDR3: CAWKPVLKGGYYGYTF
DNA: TGTGCCTGGAAGCCGGTTCTGAAGGGGGGGTACTATGGCTACACCTTC

J: TRBJ2-1
size: .
D: .
V: TRBV11-2
CDR3: CASSLGGGRLEQFF
DNA: TGTGCCAGCAGCTTAGGCGGTGGTAGATTAGAGCAGTTCTTC

J: TRBJ1-4
size: .
D: .
V: TRBV5-4
CDR3: CASSSRQPNEKLFF
DNA: TGTGCCAGCAGTTCAAGACAGCCTAATGAAAAACTGTTTTTT

J: TRBJ2-1
size: .
D: .
V: TRBV29-1
CDR3: CSVGRTEPYNEQFF
DNA: TGCAGCGTTGGACGGACAGAGCCCTACAATGAGCAGTTCTTC

J: TRBJ2-7
size: .
D: TRBD1
V: TRBV10-3
CDR3: CAISESFDRDYEQYF
DNA: TGTGCCATCAGTGAGTCCTTCGACAGGGACTACGAGCAGTACTTC

J: TRBJ2-7
size: .
D: .
V: TRBV19
CDR3: CATRGGNSYEQYF
DNA: TGTGCCACCCGGGGAGGAAACTCCTACGAGCAGTACTTC